These T cell receptor beta chains were read from a single sample in a study of shared clonotypes between healthy human individuals. Assay used: immunoSEQ multiplex PCR; TCRdb lists only in-frame clones, some missing. The repertoire holds roughly 2.1 million clones, around 93% seen once, with 1.5% to 2% in the top ten. Sequenced: naive CD8+ T cells from PBMCs. The receptors derive from a man aged 18 to 29 in good health. Some clones in this sample may be carry-over from other donors' samples. The CDR3 runs from the conserved cysteine through the conserved F or W. A D gene is named only where the DNA matches it firmly. A row's size may be missing; if present it is once, few, many or a size class.

v_call	j_call	d_call	clone_size	cdr3_nt	cdr3_aa
TRBV19	TRBJ2-7	-	-	TGTGCCAGTAGTATGGCGTACAGCTCCTACGAGCAGTACTTC	CASSMAYSSYEQYF
TRBV19	TRBJ2-3	-	-	TGTGCCAGTAGTCCTTATTTGGCGGACACAGATACGCAGTATTTT	CASSPYLADTDTQYF
TRBV9	TRBJ1-3	TRBD1	-	TGTGCCAGCAGCGGACGGGACAGGGAGACTGGAAACACCATATATTTT	CASSGRDRETGNTIYF
TRBV18	TRBJ1-2	-	once	TGTGCCAGCTCACCACACGAAGAGGTGGGCTATGGCTACACCTTC	CASSPHEEVGYGYTF
TRBV6-1	TRBJ1-5	-	-	TGTGCCAGCAGTGAAGCGTCAAGGGGGCCCCAGCATTTT	CASSEASRGPQHF
TRBV7-8	TRBJ1-2	-	-	TGTGCCAGCAGCTTAGGTCTAAATCGCGGATCTAACTATGGCTACACCTTC	CASSLGLNRGSNYGYTF
TRBV6-5	TRBJ2-7	-	-	TGTGCCAGCAGTTACCGAGGACAGTTAGTCTACGAGCAGTACTTC	CASSYRGQLVYEQYF
TRBV9	TRBJ1-1	-	-	TGTGCCAGCAGCCCGAGCGGGGGGGGCGCCTACACTGAAGCTTTCTTT	CASSPSGGGAYTEAFF
TRBV13	TRBJ2-7	-	-	TGTGCCAGCAGCAGGAGGAGTTACGAGCAGTACTTC	CASSRRSYEQYF
TRBV13	TRBJ2-6	TRBD1	-	TGTGCCAGCAGCTTAGGGTACAGGGGAGACTCTGGGGCCAACGTCCTGACTTTC	CASSLGYRGDSGANVLTF
TRBV19	TRBJ2-2	-	-	TGTGCCAGCTCGTGGAGGGCGAACGGGGAGCTGTTTTTT	CASSWRANGELFF
TRBV28	TRBJ1-2	-	once	TGTGCCAGCAGGCCGAAAGGGGACGAATGCTACACCTTC	CASRPKGDECYTF
TRBV2	TRBJ1-5	TRBD1	-	TGTGCCAGCAGTGACGGACAGGTCATCAATCAGCCCCAGCATTTT	CASSDGQVINQPQHF
TRBV7-9	TRBJ2-1	TRBD1	-	TGTGCCAGCAGCCCTACGGACAGGGTTTCGTCAGAGCAGTTCTTC	CASSPTDRVSSEQFF
TRBV10-3	TRBJ2-7	-	-	TGTGCCATCAGTGAGCGGGCAGGATCCTACGAGCAGTACTTC	CAISERAGSYEQYF
TRBV11-2	TRBJ2-7	-	-	TGTGCCAGCACCGGAGTCGGAGGGAAATCCTACGAGCAGTACTTC	CASTGVGGKSYEQYF
TRBV27	TRBJ2-1	TRBD1	-	TGTGCCAGCAGTTCCCAGGGGGCGCGGATCCACAATGAGCAGTTCTTC	CASSSQGARIHNEQFF
TRBV6-5	TRBJ2-7	-	-	TGTGCCAGCACTCCGACGGATTCCTACGAGCAGTACTTC	CASTPTDSYEQYF
TRBV19	TRBJ2-7	-	-	TGTGCCACGTCGTGGGGGCCCTCCTACGAGCAGTACTTC	CATSWGPSYEQYF
TRBV7-6	TRBJ2-1	-	-	TGTGCCAGCAGCCCTTTCGGGAGTATCGCCGAGCAGTTCTTC	CASSPFGSIAEQFF
TRBV28	TRBJ1-2	-	-	TGTGCCAGCAGTCCCCAACTGAGTGGCTACACCTTC	CASSPQLSGYTF
TRBV27	TRBJ2-7	TRBD2	-	TGTGCCAGCAGTCCAGGGACTAGCGGGAGCTCCTACGAGCAGTACTTC	CASSPGTSGSSYEQYF
TRBV5-1	TRBJ1-1	-	-	TGCGCCAGCCGGGGGACGATTCTAGTTGAAGCTTTCTTT	CASRGTILVEAFF
TRBV6-1	TRBJ2-7	-	-	TGTGCCAGCAGTGAATCTGGGCCGCCCTACGAGCAGTACTTC	CASSESGPPYEQYF